A single sample gave rise to the 32 T cell receptor beta chains below, sequenced in a study of sequential checkpoint blockade in melanoma. The protocol was immunoSEQ multiplex PCR, while the TCRdb copy is restricted to in-frame clones and leaves out a portion. The table shows about 4,800 clones, with around 73% occurring only once. This sample's treatment: randomized to nivolumab then ipilimumab (arm A) or the reverse (arm B). Specimen: CD8+ T cells sorted from blood (inferred from file names), collected from a patient given nivolumab and ipilimumab in sequence. These TCRs come from a human donor with melanoma.

CDR3 bases: TGTGCCAGCAGCTTGGGCACCCTCACTGAAGCTTTCTTT. Amino acids: CASSLGTLTEAFF. The chain employs TRBV7-8 and TRBJ1-1; D unclear. CDR1 and CDR2 from the germline V gene are SGHVS and FQNEAQ. V was trimmed by 3 bases and J by 4 bases, leaving 9 bases between them. The CDR3 runs 13 residues. The full variable domain, in which reference TRBV7-8 and TRBJ1-1 provide the parts outside the CDR3, is GAGVSQSPRYKVAKRGQDVALRCDPISGHVSLFWYQQALGQGPEFLTYFQNEAQLDKSGLPSDRFFAERPEGSVSTLKIQRTQQEDSAVYLCASSLGTLTEAFFGQGTRLTVV.

The chain employs TRBV7-8 and TRBJ2-7; D is perhaps TRBD2 (6 bases). This CDR3 is built from 20 residues. Germline loops: CDR1 SGHVS, CDR2 FQNEAQ. V lost 10 bases to trimming and J lost 1 base, with 35 bases between them. This CDR3 is CATYSRSGWDSTFPSYEQYF. The CDR3 nucleotides are TGTGCCACCTACTCTAGGAGTGGCTGGGACTCGACATTCCCGTCCTACGAGCAGTACTTC.

This sequence joins TRBV7-9 and TRBJ2-7; 7 bases match TRBD1. CDR1 is SEHNR, CDR2 FQNEAQ, per germline (reference sequence). V lost 5 bases, J lost 1 base, and 8 bases stayed unmatched. This CDR3 comprises 15 residues. CDR3 sequence: CASSAPLQGSYEQYF. The CDR3 region has the DNA TGTGCCAGCAGCGCACCGCTACAGGGGTCCTACGAGCAGTACTTC.

The CDR3: CASSAGGAAYGYTF. CDR3 coding DNA: TGTGCCAGCAGCGCCGGGGGGGCTGCCTATGGCTACACCTTC. The chain uses TRBV9 and TRBJ1-2, with TRBD1 as a possible D gene (6 bases). This CDR3 contains 14 residues. CDR1 and CDR2 (germline): SGDLS, YYNGEE. With 3 bases removed from V and 4 bases from J, the gap between germline ends came to 13 bases.

V usage is TRBV5-1 and J usage is TRBJ1-1; 9 bases agree with TRBD1. Losses at the gene ends were 5 bases for V and 13 bases for J; bases not matched to a gene: 15. Germline V CDR1 and CDR2: SGHRS, YFSETQ. The CDR3 covers 14 residues. The CDR3 DNA reads as TGCGCCAGCAGGTGTACCGGGACAGGGTGTTCTCTTTTCTTT. Its translation is CASRCTGTGCSLFF. Filled out from reference TRBV5-1 and TRBJ1-1, the complete variable domain reads KAGVTQTPRYLIKTRGQQVTLSCSPISGHRSVSWYQQTPGQGLQFLFEYFSETQRNKGNFPGRFSGRQFSNSRSEMNVSTLELGDSALYLCASRCTGTGCSLFFGQGTRLTVV.

The rearrangement uses TRBV28 and TRBJ1-6; possible D gene TRBD1, 5 bases. CDR3 length: 16 amino acids. Looked up from germline, CDR1 is MDHEN and CDR2 is SYDVKM. Between the trimmed V and J ends, which lost 6 bases and 3 bases, there was a span of 15 bases. CDR3 nucleotide sequence: TGTGCCAGCAGCTCAATCACGGACAACTATAATTCACCCCTCCACTTT. Protein sequence: CASSSITDNYNSPLHF.

V is TRBV2 and J is TRBJ1-1; 9 nucleotides align to TRBD1. The V segment lost 2 bases and the J segment 6 bases; nucleotides outside the gene matches: 4. The CDR3 contains 14 residues. Germline lookup yields CDR1 SNHLY and CDR2 FYNNEI. The CDR3 here is CASSEYRGHAEAFF. Written as DNA, the CDR3 is TGTGCCAGCAGTGAATACAGGGGGCACGCTGAAGCTTTCTTT.

The V call is TRBV11-2, the J call TRBJ2-7; a weak D match, TRBD1 (5 bases). CDR1 SGHAT and CDR2 FQNNGV come from the germline V gene. Trimming took 5 bases from V and 8 from J, leaving 13 bases between them. This CDR3 spans 12 amino acids. CDR3 bases: TGTGCCAGCAGCCCTGATGCGGACAAGCAGTACTTC. Translation gives CASSPDADKQYF.

The chain uses TRBV6-1 and TRBJ1-5; 9 nucleotides match TRBD1. The V and J ends lost 4 bases and 3 bases, in that order; junction bases with no gene match: 4. This CDR3 spans 15 amino acids. The germline gives CDR1 MNHNS, CDR2 SASEGT. This CDR3 reads CASSGGTGFNQPQHF. In DNA form, the CDR3 reads TGTGCCAGCAGTGGAGGGACAGGGTTCAATCAGCCCCAGCATTTT.

The chain has TRBV27 and TRBJ2-7; perhaps TRBD2 as D (6 bases). Germline-derived CDR1 and CDR2 are MNHEY and SMNVEV (reference sequence). The CDR3 contains 13 residues. V lost 4 bases and J lost 7, with 14 bases in between. Here the CDR3 DNA reads TGTGCCAGCAGTTGGGGCGGGGCAAGGGAGCAGTACTTC. Its protein is CASSWGGAREQYF.

V and J are TRBV28 and TRBJ1-6; weak D call: TRBD1 (6 bases). Trimming shortened V by 3 bases and J by 7 bases, and 13 bases separated the two germline ends. CDR3 length: 15 residues. Germline-derived CDR1 and CDR2 are MDHEN and SYDVKM. CDR3 sequence (DNA): TGTGCCAGCAGTTTTAGGTGGGGGCACAATTCACCCCTCCACTTT. The encoded protein is CASSFRWGHNSPLHF.

This chain uses TRBV4-3 with TRBJ2-7; D perhaps matches TRBD1 (6 bases). Germline V gives CDR1 LGHNA, CDR2 YSLEER. Trimming shortened V by 1 base and J by 4 bases, and 14 bases separated the two germline ends. The CDR3 covers 15 residues. The CDR3: CASSQGVRGNYEQYF. CDR3 nucleotide sequence: TGCGCCAGCAGCCAAGGCGTCAGGGGTAATTACGAGCAGTACTTC.

This clone was recorded only once. The chain employs TRBV11-3 and TRBJ1-6; 7 bases are a match to TRBD1. The CDR3 is 18 amino acids. Germline assignment: CDR1 SGHNT and CDR2 YENEEA. With V trimmed by 8 bases and J by 0 bases, 13 bases remained unmatched. CDR3 bases: TGTGCCAGCGTCCGAGGGGGCGGGGTAAGCTCCTATAATTCACCCCTCCACTTT. This encodes CASVRGGGVSSYNSPLHF.

The chain carries TRBV11-2 and TRBJ1-6, with 8 bases identical to TRBD1. V shed 0 bases and J 8 bases; nucleotides not matched to a gene: 6. Germline CDR1 is SGHAT and CDR2 is FQNNGV. The CDR3 extends over 16 amino acids. The CDR3 DNA reads TGTGCCAGCAGCTTAGATCGGCAGGGGGCCGATTCACCCCTCCACTTT. Its protein product is CASSLDRQGADSPLHF.

The J gene is TRBJ2-5, the V gene TRBV27; D is uncertain. The end of the DNA aligns better with TRBJ2-7, so the J call may be wrong. The CDR3 has 13 amino acids. Looked up from germline, CDR1 is MNHEY and CDR2 is SMNVEV (reference sequence). For the CDR3, the DNA is TGTGCCAGCAGTTTACGAATCTCCTACGAGCAGTACTTC. Its translation is CASSLRISYEQYF.

V is TRBV2 and J is TRBJ1-1; no clear D. Per the germline V gene, CDR1 is SNHLY and CDR2 is FYNNEI. V gave up 8 bases and J gave up 6 bases, with 13 bases separating them. The CDR3 is 12 amino acids. CDR3 nucleotide sequence: TGTGCCAGCGGGAGGGAGACATCTGAAGCTTTCTTT. Protein sequence: CASGRETSEAFF. The whole variable domain, filled in from reference TRBV2 and TRBJ1-1, reads EPEVTQTPSHQVTQMGQEVILRCVPISNHLYFYWYRQILGQKVEFLVSFYNNEISEKSEIFDDQFSVERPDGSNFTLKIRSTKLEDSAMYFCASGRETSEAFFGQGTRLTVV.

CDR3 DNA: TGTGCCAGCAAGGCTATTCTGGGGGCCAATGAGCAGTTCTTC. This translates into CASKAILGANEQFF. The chain has TRBV6-5 and TRBJ2-1; the D gene is possibly TRBD1 (6 bases). CDR1 MNHEY and CDR2 SVGAGI come from the germline V gene. V was pared by 7 bases and J by 6 bases, with 16 bases between. The CDR3 runs to 14 residues.

V gene TRBV10-3 combines with J gene TRBJ2-7, with D perhaps matching TRBD1 (6 bases). The V end lost 3 bases, the J end lost 1 base, and 13 bases lay between the germline ends. The CDR3 has 15 residues. Germline CDR1 is ENHRY and CDR2 is SYGVKD. The CDR3 DNA sequence: TGTGCCATCAGTGACCCCCCCCAGGGGTCCTACGAGCAGTACTTC. As protein: CAISDPPQGSYEQYF.

CDR3 region: CASSLVSSPGEQYF. In DNA form, the CDR3 reads TGTGCCAGCAGCTTGGTTTCCTCCCCAGGCGAGCAGTACTTC. The chain couples TRBV5-4 to TRBJ2-7, with D hard to call. The CDR3 has 14 residues. Trimming stripped 0 bases from V and 6 bases from J, with 13 bases between. CDR1 and CDR2 (germline): SGHNT, YYREEE (reference sequence).

J is TRBJ1-2 and V is TRBV5-1; 7 bases match TRBD1. The CDR3 is made up of 18 amino acids. J was trimmed by 5 bases and V by 1 base; bases with no gene match: 17. CDR1 and CDR2 (germline): SGHRS, YFSETQ. CDR3: CASSLRPRDSTRVYGYTF. DNA for the CDR3: TGCGCCAGCAGCTTGCGGCCACGGGACAGTACCAGGGTGTATGGCTACACCTTC. Combining the CDR3 with reference TRBV5-1 and TRBJ1-2 gives the whole variable domain KAGVTQTPRYLIKTRGQQVTLSCSPISGHRSVSWYQQTPGQGLQFLFEYFSETQRNKGNFPGRFSGRQFSNSRSEMNVSTLELGDSALYLCASSLRPRDSTRVYGYTFGSGTRLTVV.

This clone was detected a few times. The chain joins TRBV4-3 to TRBJ2-3, with a tentative D call TRBD2 (5 bases). Between the trimmed V and J ends, which lost 0 bases and 0 bases, there was a span of 13 bases. CDR1 and CDR2 (germline): LGHNA, YSLEER. The CDR3 is 17 amino acids. The CDR3 DNA reads TGCGCCAGCAGCCAAGATATATTCGGGGTTAGCACAGATACGCAGTATTTT. Amino acid sequence: CASSQDIFGVSTDTQYF.

This clone was detected once. V usage is TRBV4-3 and J usage is TRBJ2-5; 8 bases map to TRBD1. The J call may be in error: the DNA end matches TRBJ2-7 better. The CDR3 is made up of 15 amino acids. Germline V gene data show CDR1 as LGHNA and CDR2 as YSLEER. The DNA of the CDR3 is TGCGCCAGCAGCCAAGGGACAGGGATCATTTACGAGCAGTACTTC. It is translated as CASSQGTGIIYEQYF.

This chain joins TRBV5-6 and TRBJ1-6; 8 nucleotides agree with TRBD1. Germline V gene data show CDR1 as SGHDT and CDR2 as YYEEEE. This CDR3 is built from 17 residues. The junction had 11 bases not matched to a gene; V was cut back by 5 bases and J by 4 bases. CDR3 coding DNA: TGTGCCAGCAGGAAAGGGTGGACAGGGCAATATAATTCACCCCTCCACTTT. Its translation is CASRKGWTGQYNSPLHF.

J is TRBJ2-5 and V is TRBV11-2; perhaps TRBD2 as D (7 bases). CDR1 is SGHAT, CDR2 FQNNGV, per germline. CDR3 length: 15 amino acids. V was cut by 3 bases and J by 4 bases, with 15 bases left in between. The CDR3 DNA is TGTGCCAGCAGCTTTTCGACGGGGGGCTTAGAGACCCAGTACTTC. The encoded protein is CASSFSTGGLETQYF.

This rearrangement joins TRBV28 to TRBJ2-5; 9 positions agree with TRBD1. The CDR3 loop spans 15 amino acids. The ends lost 5 bases at V and 5 bases at J; junction bases unmatched: 9. Germline-derived CDR1 and CDR2 are MDHEN and SYDVKM. CDR3 in amino acids: CASSDLDRGRETQYF. CDR3 DNA sequence: TGTGCCAGCAGTGATTTGGACAGGGGAAGGGAGACCCAGTACTTC.

This rearrangement joins TRBV7-2 to TRBJ2-3; the match to TRBD1 covers 7 bases. The CDR3 runs to 18 residues. After removal of 5 bases from V and 7 bases from J, the junction contained 21 bases not matched to a gene. Looked up from germline, CDR1 is SGHTA and CDR2 is FQGNSA. CDR3 DNA sequence: TGTGCCAGCAGCCCTCGTACAGAAAGGGACAGTCCATTTTATACGCAGTATTTT. This gives the protein CASSPRTERDSPFYTQYF.

The rearrangement uses TRBV5-1 and TRBJ2-1, with D perhaps TRBD1 (5 bases). Looked up from germline, CDR1 is SGHRS and CDR2 is YFSETQ. The CDR3 has 11 residues. Trimming left V 3 bases short and J 10 bases short, with 8 bases between. The chain's CDR3 is CASSYGQEQFF. Here the CDR3 DNA reads TGCGCCAGCAGCTACGGACAAGAGCAGTTCTTC.

This clone was detected a few times. The DNA of the CDR3 is TGTGCCAGCAGTGAGGACGGGGGGGATGAAAAACTGTTTTTT. Protein sequence: CASSEDGGDEKLFF. The chain uses TRBV28 and TRBJ1-4; tentative D call: TRBD1 (5 bases). Germline V CDR1 and CDR2: MDHEN, SYDVKM. Trimming removed 5 bases at V and 6 bases at J, with 13 bases between. This CDR3 spans 14 amino acids.

The sample holds a few counts of this clone. The chain carries TRBV4-3 and TRBJ1-3; D might be TRBD1 (6 bases). Germline V gene lookup returns CDR1 LGHNA and CDR2 YSLEER. The germline V and J ends were trimmed by 0 bases and 3 bases, with 12 bases remaining between them. The CDR3 runs 16 residues. The CDR3 region has the DNA TGCGCCAGCAGCCAAGATTACACAGGGCATGGAAACACCATATATTTT. Protein: CASSQDYTGHGNTIYF.

This clone was counted a few times. The V gene is TRBV7-2, the J gene TRBJ1-6, with D maybe TRBD1 (5 bases). V was pared by 4 bases and J by 7 bases, with 14 bases between. This CDR3 has 15 residues. CDR1 and CDR2 from the germline V gene are SGHTA and FQGNSA. CDR3 sequence reads: CASSSSGGGNSPLHF. CDR3 DNA sequence: TGTGCCAGCAGCTCTAGTGGGGGAGGGAATTCACCCCTCCACTTT.

Relative to its sample, this clone is medium-sized. The chain has TRBV7-9 and TRBJ1-1; TRBD1 aligns across 7 bases. Per germline, CDR1 SEHNR and CDR2 FQNEAQ (reference sequence). After removal of 5 bases from V and 1 base from J, the junction contained 4 bases not matched to a gene. CDR3 length: 14 residues. CDR3: CASSPRQGNTEAFF. The CDR3, as DNA: TGTGCCAGCAGCCCCAGACAGGGGAACACTGAAGCTTTCTTT.

The CDR3 DNA reads TGTGCCAGCAGCTTAGTGATGACTAGCACCGGGGAGCTGTTTTTT. Amino acids: CASSLVMTSTGELFF. The rearrangement uses TRBV7-2 and TRBJ2-2, with TRBD2 as a possible D gene (6 bases). CDR1 is SGHTA and CDR2 is FQGNSA in the germline V gene. The CDR3 sequence is 15 residues long. Deletions cut 1 base from V and 4 bases from J, with 10 bases between.